One and the same sample provided the 19 T cell receptor beta chains below, sequenced in a study of cytomegalovirus exposure and HLA in healthy donors. Researchers ran the PCR with 60 Vbeta and 13 Jbeta primers. Profiled with immunoSEQ multiplex PCR; TCRdb holds only in-frame clones, not every one. The sample holds around 99,000 clones; about 80% are singletons and the top ten take about 2.5%. Sequencing used PBMCs. The receptors were sampled from a man aged 30-40 years in good health and CMV-seropositive.

The chain joins TRBV5-1 to TRBJ2-3, with 7 bases that match TRBD2. Trimming cost V 3 bases and J 3 bases; bases outside gene matches: 4. The CDR3 totals 14 residues. CDR1 is SGHRS, CDR2 YFSETQ, per germline. The CDR3 sequence is CASSSLGGTDTQYF. In nucleotides, the CDR3 is TGCGCCAGCAGCTCCCTGGGGGGGACAGATACGCAGTATTTT.

The rearrangement joins TRBV27 to TRBJ2-7; TRBD2 might be the D (7 bases). Germline V gene data show CDR1 as MNHEY and CDR2 as SMNVEV (reference sequence). The CDR3 has 18 residues. Trimming shortened V by 4 bases and J by 4 bases, and 26 bases separated the two germline ends. The CDR3 loop reads CASSSQIGGTGRVYEQYF. In DNA, the CDR3 is TGTGCCAGCAGTTCCCAAATCGGGGGTACAGGGAGGGTATACGAGCAGTACTTC.

This clone has only a few counts. This chain connects TRBV11-3 to TRBJ2-5, with D possibly TRBD2 on 7 matching bases. Germline loops: CDR1 SGHNT, CDR2 YENEEA. Trimming removed 2 bases from V and 2 bases from J, with 12 bases in between. The CDR3 consists of 15 residues. The CDR3 DNA sequence: TGTGCCAGCAGCTTAAGGGGGGGCGGGCAAGAGACCCAGTACTTC. Translation: CASSLRGGGQETQYF.

This chain joins TRBV27 and TRBJ2-3; possible D gene TRBD2, 7 bases. This CDR3 has 14 amino acids. Germline values: CDR1 MNHEY, CDR2 SMNVEV (reference sequence). V was trimmed by 11 bases and J by 3 bases, leaving 18 bases between them. The CDR3 is CACATRGGTDTQYF. The DNA for the CDR3 is TGTGCCTGCGCGACGAGGGGGGGGACAGATACGCAGTATTTT.

This clone was observed a few times. The CDR3 DNA reads as TGCGCCAGCAGCTACGCGGTAAGCACAGATACGCAGTATTTT. Amino acid sequence: CASSYAVSTDTQYF. This chain links TRBV5-1 with TRBJ2-3; D is unresolved. V was cut by 3 bases and J by 0 bases, with 8 bases left in between. The length of the CDR3 is 14 residues. CDR1 SGHRS and CDR2 YFSETQ come from the germline V gene.

The chain recombines TRBV2 with TRBJ2-1; D unresolved. Per the germline V gene, CDR1 is SNHLY and CDR2 is FYNNEI. The CDR3 totals 10 residues. V gave up 3 bases and J gave up 15 bases, with 9 bases separating them. CDR3 sequence (DNA): TGTGCCAGCAGTGATGGAGTGCTGTTCTTC. Its translation is CASSDGVLFF.

The rearrangement links TRBV30 to TRBJ1-1; no firm D call. This CDR3 has 13 amino acids. Trimming removed 5 bases at V and 1 base at J, with 11 bases between. The germline gives CDR1 GTSNPN, CDR2 SVGIG (reference sequence). The CDR3 region has the DNA TGTGCCTGGGCTCGGGAGGGGAACACTGAAGCTTTCTTT. Translated, it gives CAWAREGNTEAFF.

As to this clone: The junction shows a germline mismatch at one end, possibly a read error. The chain employs TRBV19 and TRBJ2-7; maybe TRBD1 (6 bases). CDR1 and CDR2 (germline): LNHDA, SQIVND (reference sequence). CDR3 length: 14 residues. The CDR3 loop reads CASSESLIGSGVAF. CDR3 coding DNA: TGTGCCAGTAGCGAATCTTTAATTGGGTCAGGGGTGGCCTTC. The whole variable domain, remainder taken from reference TRBV19 and TRBJ2-7, is DGGITQSPKYLFRKEGQNVTLSCEQNLNHDAMYWYRQDPGQGLRLIYYSQIVNDFQKGDIAEGYSVSREKKESFPLTVTSAQKNPTAFYLCASSESLIGSGVAFGPGTRLTVT.

The sample holds one count of this clone. The chain couples TRBV4-1 to TRBJ1-2; 9 nucleotides agree with TRBD1. The CDR3 consists of 13 residues. V lost 6 bases and J lost 4; bases outside the gene matches: 3. CDR1 and CDR2 (germline): MGHRA, YSYEKL. CDR3 nucleotides: TGCGCCAGCAGGGGACAGGGCCCCTATGGCTACACCTTC. Translated: CASRGQGPYGYTF.

The chain joins TRBV5-4 to TRBJ2-5; no clear D. The end of the DNA fits TRBJ2-7 better, so the J call may be wrong. The CDR3 totals 11 residues. CDR1 and CDR2 from the germline V gene are SGHNT and YYREEE (reference sequence). The CDR3: CASSRNYEQYF. CDR3 sequence (DNA): TGTGCCAGCAGCCGAAACTACGAGCAGTACTTC.

By share of the sample, this clone is medium-sized. The genes are TRBV5-6 and TRBJ2-3; 9 bases are shared with TRBD1. V was clipped by 6 bases and J by 1 base; unmatched bases: 9. The CDR3 extends over 16 amino acids. From germline, CDR1 is SGHDT and CDR2 YYEEEE. This CDR3 is CASIPPGQGRTDTQYF. In DNA, the CDR3 is TGTGCCAGCATCCCACCGGGACAGGGACGCACAGATACGCAGTATTTT.

V gene TRBV7-9 combines with J gene TRBJ2-5, with 9 bases aligning to TRBD2. Germline V gene data show CDR1 as SEHNR and CDR2 as FQNEAQ (reference sequence). V lost 3 bases and J lost 11; bases outside the gene matches: 16. CDR3 size: 16 residues. The CDR3 region is CASSLGGGAKVGEQYF. The CDR3 region has the DNA TGTGCCAGCAGCTTGGGCGGGGGGGCCAAAGTCGGAGAGCAGTACTTC.

The chain joins TRBV4-1 to TRBJ1-1, with 7 bases matching TRBD1. Per germline, CDR1 MGHRA and CDR2 YSYEKL. The CDR3 runs 19 residues. V trimming: 0 bases; J trimming: 2 bases; junction bases outside the gene matches: 15. The CDR3 DNA sequence: TGCGCCAGCAGCCAAGATATGACAGTCACAGGGGTGGGAAACACTGAAGCTTTCTTT. The encoded protein is CASSQDMTVTGVGNTEAFF.

The V and J genes are TRBV2 and TRBJ1-5, with D possibly matching TRBD1 (6 bases). Per the germline V gene, CDR1 is SNHLY and CDR2 is FYNNEI. V gave up 10 bases and J gave up 9 bases, with 22 bases separating them. The CDR3 consists of 14 residues. The DNA of the CDR3 is TGTGCCATCGGGCTACAGGGAAGGTCGGCGCCCCAGCATTTT. Its protein is CAIGLQGRSAPQHF. The whole variable domain, remainder taken from reference TRBV2 and TRBJ1-5, is EPEVTQTPSHQVTQMGQEVILRCVPISNHLYFYWYRQILGQKVEFLVSFYNNEISEKSEIFDDQFSVERPDGSNFTLKIRSTKLEDSAMYFCAIGLQGRSAPQHFGDGTRLSIL.

The genes are TRBV5-1 and TRBJ2-7; 7 bases align to TRBD1. The V gene's germline CDR1 is SGHRS and CDR2 YFSETQ. The V segment lost 5 bases and the J segment 2 bases; nucleotides outside the gene matches: 7. The CDR3 contains 14 residues. CDR3 in DNA: TGCGCCAGCAGTTACGGTGACAGGGCCTACGAGCAGTACTTC. This translates into CASSYGDRAYEQYF.

The rearrangement joins TRBV29-1 to TRBJ2-1; 7 nucleotides agree with TRBD2. The CDR3 sequence is 17 residues long. The junction had 11 bases not matched to a gene; V was cut back by 3 bases and J by 0 bases. Germline CDR1 reads SQVTM; CDR2 reads ANQGSEA. CDR3 amino acids: CSVDGQKTSRSYNEQFF. In DNA, the CDR3 is TGCAGCGTTGATGGGCAGAAGACTAGCCGCTCCTACAATGAGCAGTTCTTC.

J is TRBJ2-3 and V is TRBV7-3, with 9 nucleotides matching TRBD1. CDR1 and CDR2 (germline): SGHTA, FQGTGA. This CDR3 contains 15 residues. Trimming cost V 5 bases and J 4 bases; bases outside gene matches: 7. The CDR3 loop reads CASSPGTGRPDTQYF. The CDR3 coding sequence is TGTGCCAGCAGCCCCGGGACAGGGAGGCCAGATACGCAGTATTTT.

The chain links TRBV12-5 to TRBJ2-4; weak D call: TRBD1 (6 bases). The CDR3 contains 16 residues. V lost 4 bases and J lost 0, with 13 bases in between. Germline assignment: CDR1 LGHNT and CDR2 FRNRAP. In DNA form, the CDR3 reads TGTGCTAGTGGTTCCGGGGACACCCTAGCCAAAAACATTCAGTACTTC. This translates into CASGSGDTLAKNIQYF.

This chain connects TRBV7-9 to TRBJ2-4; 7 nucleotides line up with TRBD2. This CDR3 contains 14 residues. V shed 5 bases, J shed 10 bases, and the junction held 11 bases outside the gene matches. CDR1 and CDR2 (germline): SEHNR, FQNEAQ (reference sequence). The chain's CDR3 is CASSVPRGDVIQYF. CDR3 in DNA: TGTGCCAGCAGCGTGCCACGGGGGGATGTTATTCAGTACTTC.